This T cell receptor beta chain comes out of a study of T-cell memory formation after mild COVID-19 (dated by TCRdb to the early 2020s). At the level of the whole study: Most TCR sequence clusters were specific to one of the two donors. T-cell clones expanding and contracting after mild COVID-19 in two donors were tracked by longitudinal TCRalpha and TCRbeta repertoire sequencing. The cohort was made up of two young adult volunteers, one female and one male, who were previously healthy. General conclusions and limits of the study: The second-wave clones that peaked on day 37 were not confirmed to be SARS-CoV-2 specific. Contracting CD4+ clones turned up mainly in the CM and EM memory subsets, whereas EMRA was where CD8+ clones were enriched. Only a couple of mild cases were covered in the study, and larger cohorts including severe cases with pre-infection samples were considered necessary. Balanced CD4/CD8 phenotypes were observed for clones contracting from day 15 to 85, whereas a bias towards CD4+ was observed for a second wave of clones expanding from day 15 to 37. The detection of some responding clones in pre-infection memory suggests that pre-existing cross-reactive memory T cells joined the SARS-CoV-2 response.

This clonotype was detected a few times. The clone's antigen remains unknown. No base qualities exist here, and no much larger clone lies one base off it. Ficoll-Paque density gradient centrifugation was used to isolate PBMCs. Sequencing took place on an Illumina NovaSeq 6000. Using 5'RACE with constant-segment primers, TCRalpha and TCRbeta cDNA libraries were constructed, with sample barcodes and unique molecular identifiers added in the process. Trizol reagent was used to extract RNA from every sample. Libraries were amplified in two PCR steps, with a second sample barcode and Illumina TruSeq adapters added in the second step. Sequencing of libraries was performed on an Illumina NovaSeq with 2 x 150 bp paired-end reads. Per the original workflow: The reads were demultiplexed and collapsed into UMI-guided consensus sequences using migec v1.2.7. Using mixcr v2.1.11, UMI consensuses were aligned to TRA and TRB V and J templates and then assembled into clonotypes. A clonotype was counted as expanded or contracted only if both edgeR and NoisET called the change significant, with noise models trained on biological replicates. For edgeR calls, the thresholds were a false discovery rate-adjusted p below 0.01 and a log2 fold-change of 1. PCA with hierarchical clustering of max-normalized trajectories of the 1000 most abundant clonotypes was used as exploratory dynamics analysis. Separately sequenced CD4+ and CD8+ repertoires were used to assign a CD4 or CD8 phenotype to each responding clone. TCRdb reran the public reads through fastp at Q25 and MiXCR, keeping productive beta chains. Every entry covers one CDR3 protein and lists the most common genes and DNA from its rows. These V and J calls derive from TCRdb rather than the authors' analysis. In this sample the table shows 400,000 to 550,000 distinct CDR3 sequences, around a quarter of which occur a single time. Clones ranked in the top ten supply 9.5% to 15% of the sample.

V was cut back by 7 bases and J by 5 bases, leaving a gap of 8 bases between them. Inclusive of the bounding cysteine and phenylalanine, the CDR3 is 11 residues long. The CDR3 DNA has 33 bases and is translated from base 1. CDR1 is given as MNHNS and CDR2 as SASEGT, both from the germline V gene. The sample consisted of PBMCs or a T cell subset sorted from them (not recorded which). The receptor was isolated from an adult woman who had mild COVID-19 (a few samples of this study predate the infection). The sample titles of this study are shuffled in the database, so cell type and time point are left out; the donor was told from shared clones. The chain is encoded by TRBV6-1 joined to TRBJ2-5, with TRBD2 perhaps the D gene, on 6 matching bases. In nucleotide form, the sequence is TGTGCCAGCACCCGGGAGGAGACCCAGTACTTC. Its translation reads: CASTREETQYF.